The 25 T cell receptor beta chains below were found in one sample sequenced in a study of beta chain features in type 1 diabetes. Every isolated RNA sample was fully reverse transcribed, so sequencing captured expressed TCRB transcripts. The method was immunoSEQ multiplex PCR; TCRdb's version includes in-frame clones alone and lacks a portion of them. The sample has 850,000 to 900,000 clones, around a sixth seen once. Sample: naive CD4+ T cells from blood. Receptors were obtained from a woman under 30 in good health.

Written as DNA, the CDR3 is TGTGCCAGCTCACTCGGGACAGGAAACTCTGGGGCCAACGTCCTGACTTTC. This sequence encodes CASSLGTGNSGANVLTF. V usage is TRBV18 and J usage is TRBJ2-6; 8 nucleotides match TRBD1. Per the germline V gene, CDR1 is KGHSH and CDR2 is LQKENI. CDR3 length: 17 residues. V trimming: 4 bases; J trimming: 0 bases; junction bases outside the gene matches: 5.

The table lists this clone with a few counts. The chain carries TRBV28 and TRBJ2-7; TRBD1 matches at 9 bases. This CDR3 spans 14 amino acids. The V gene end was trimmed by 11 bases and the J gene end by 5 bases; junction bases not matched to a gene: 13. Germline lookup yields CDR1 MDHEN and CDR2 SYDVKM. The CDR3 region is CAGAGTGKIHEQYF. CDR3 in DNA: TGTGCCGGGGCCGGGACAGGGAAAATCCACGAGCAGTACTTC.

On this clone itself: Other DNA sequences in the same sample also yield this CDR3. The rearrangement uses TRBV18 and TRBJ2-5; possibly TRBD2 for D (5 bases). This CDR3 is built from 13 residues. Germline-derived CDR1 and CDR2 are KGHSH and LQKENI. The V end was cut by 2 bases, the J end by 2 bases, with 6 bases between. The CDR3 reads CASSPSGQETQYF. The CDR3 DNA reads as TGTGCCAGCTCACCAAGCGGTCAAGAGACCCAGTACTTC.

The J gene is TRBJ2-7, the V gene TRBV29-1; 7 bases map to TRBD1. The CDR3 is 14 residues long. Germline V gives CDR1 SQVTM, CDR2 ANQGSEA. Trimming at V came to 4 bases and at J to 2 bases, leaving 8 bases not matched to a gene. The CDR3 loop is CSVGPVQGAYEQYF. CDR3 in DNA: TGCAGCGTTGGGCCTGTGCAGGGGGCCTACGAGCAGTACTTC.

The chain uses TRBV11-1 and TRBJ2-7; maybe TRBD1 (6 bases). The CDR3 covers 14 residues. Germline CDR1 is SGHAT and CDR2 is FQDESV (reference sequence). V shed 2 bases and J shed 4 bases, with 12 bases lying between them. CDR3 sequence reads: CASSLLQGPYEQYF. The CDR3 coding sequence is TGTGCCAGCAGCTTACTACAGGGCCCATACGAGCAGTACTTC.

Here the CDR3 reads CASSLLPGSNQPQHF. CDR3 nucleotide sequence: TGTGCCAGCAGCTTACTACCCGGGTCCAATCAGCCCCAGCATTTT. The rearrangement uses TRBV7-6 and TRBJ1-5; D gene unclear. The ends were cut back, 2 bases at V and 3 bases at J, with 11 bases in the middle. This CDR3 region has 15 residues. Germline lookup yields CDR1 SGHVS and CDR2 FNYEAQ.

In regard to this clone: Compared with germline, one end of the junction differs, possibly owing to a read error. The chain couples TRBV7-9 to TRBJ2-1, with 7 bases fitting TRBD2. This CDR3 contains 17 residues. Germline V gene data show CDR1 as SEHNR and CDR2 as FQNEAQ (reference sequence). CDR3 amino acids: CASTLARLALGYNEQFF. The CDR3 region has the DNA TGTGCCAGCACCTTAGCAAGACTAGCCCTAGGCTACAATGAGCAGTTCTTC.

The sample holds a few counts of this clone. This chain connects TRBV29-1 to TRBJ2-7; perhaps TRBD1 as D (6 bases). With 1 base removed from V and 4 bases from J, the gap between germline ends came to 23 bases. Germline V gives CDR1 SQVTM, CDR2 ANQGSEA. CDR3 size: 17 residues. The DNA of the CDR3 is TGCAGCGTTGAAGTTCCCATTGGCAGGGGCGGCCGATACGAGCAGTACTTC. Amino acid sequence: CSVEVPIGRGGRYEQYF.

The V call is TRBV28, the J call TRBJ2-5; 12 bases align to TRBD2. The V and J ends lost 5 bases and 5 bases, in that order; junction bases with no gene match: 9. CDR1 MDHEN and CDR2 SYDVKM come from the germline V gene. There are 16 residues in the CDR3. The CDR3 spells CASSDLAGGLDETQYF. The CDR3, as DNA: TGTGCCAGCAGTGATCTAGCGGGAGGGCTAGACGAGACCCAGTACTTC. The full variable domain, in which reference TRBV28 and TRBJ2-5 provide the parts outside the CDR3, is DVKVTQSSRYLVKRTGEKVFLECVQDMDHENMFWYRQDPGLGLRLIYFSYDVKMKEKGDIPEGYSVSREKKERFSLILESASTNQTSMYLCASSDLAGGLDETQYFGPGTRLLVL.

The chain combines TRBV11-2 with TRBJ1-3, with D possibly TRBD1 on 5 matching bases. The V end was cut by 5 bases, the J end by 4 bases, with 12 bases between. The CDR3 covers 14 residues. CDR1 is SGHAT, CDR2 FQNNGV, per germline. CDR3 DNA sequence: TGTGCCAGCAGCACCGGGACGGACGGAAACACCATATATTTT. Translation gives CASSTGTDGNTIYF.

This clone was detected a few times. J is TRBJ2-7 and V is TRBV10-3, with 11 positions matching TRBD2. The V segment lost 6 bases and the J segment 3 bases; nucleotides outside the gene matches: 7. In germline, CDR1 is ENHRY, CDR2 SYGVKD. This CDR3 is 15 amino acids long. CDR3 amino acids: CAIREGTSGLYEQYF. Written as DNA, the CDR3 is TGTGCCATCAGAGAAGGGACTAGCGGCCTCTACGAGCAGTACTTC.

The rearrangement links TRBV28 to TRBJ1-1; no definite D call. Trimming left V 5 bases short and J 1 base short, with 17 bases between. The CDR3 is 16 amino acids. The germline gives CDR1 MDHEN, CDR2 SYDVKM. The CDR3 spells CASSPQPGAGNTEAFF. The DNA of the CDR3 is TGTGCCAGCAGTCCTCAACCCGGCGCAGGGAACACTGAAGCTTTCTTT. The full variable domain, its missing parts supplied by reference TRBV28 and TRBJ1-1, is DVKVTQSSRYLVKRTGEKVFLECVQDMDHENMFWYRQDPGLGLRLIYFSYDVKMKEKGDIPEGYSVSREKKERFSLILESASTNQTSMYLCASSPQPGAGNTEAFFGQGTRLTVV.

This clone occurred a few times. The CDR3 spells CASSYGAGPNEQFF. As DNA, the CDR3 is TGTGCCAGCAGTTACGGGGCAGGCCCTAATGAGCAGTTCTTC. The gene calls are TRBV6-6 and TRBJ2-1; D is possibly TRBD1 (5 bases). Per germline, CDR1 MNHNY and CDR2 SVGAGI (reference sequence). The V and J ends lost 2 bases and 7 bases respectively, with 12 bases between them. The CDR3 has 14 amino acids.

The gene calls are TRBV4-1 and TRBJ1-1; D is undetermined. V dropped 0 bases and J dropped 0 bases, with 11 bases sitting between them. This CDR3 comprises 16 residues. From germline, CDR1 is MGHRA and CDR2 YSYEKL. CDR3: CASSQDQRYMNTEAFF. CDR3 DNA: TGCGCCAGCAGCCAAGATCAGAGATACATGAACACTGAAGCTTTCTTT.

The V and J genes are TRBV5-4 and TRBJ2-3, with 8 bases matching TRBD2. The junction had 11 bases not matched to a gene; V was cut back by 3 bases and J by 2 bases. This CDR3 region has 17 residues. The V gene's germline CDR1 is SGHNT and CDR2 YYREEE (reference sequence). CDR3 region: CASSSGGVAGNTDTQYF. The CDR3 coding sequence is TGTGCCAGCAGCTCTGGGGGAGTAGCGGGAAACACAGATACGCAGTATTTT. Supplemented by reference TRBV5-4 and TRBJ2-3, the full variable domain reads ETGVTQSPTHLIKTRGQQVTLRCSSQSGHNTVSWYQQALGQGPQFIFQYYREEENGRGNFPPRFSGLQFPNYSSELNVNALELDDSALYLCASSSGGVAGNTDTQYFGPGTRLTVL.

The table lists this clone with a few counts. The rearrangement uses TRBV29-1 and TRBJ1-1; TRBD1 matches at 9 bases. V gave up 6 bases and J gave up 0 bases; unmatched junction bases: 14. The CDR3 runs to 17 residues. Germline V gene sequence: CDR1 SQVTM, CDR2 ANQGSEA. CDR3 amino acids: CSVRDLPGQGLNTEAFF. The CDR3 DNA reads TGCAGCGTCAGAGACCTCCCGGGACAGGGTTTGAACACTGAAGCTTTCTTT.

The chain combines TRBV11-2 with TRBJ1-5; 8 nucleotides agree with TRBD1. This CDR3 is 14 amino acids long. Germline values: CDR1 SGHAT, CDR2 FQNNGV. Trimming took 1 base from V and 4 from J; bases not matched to a gene: 0. The CDR3 DNA reads as TGTGCCAGCAGCTTAGGGACAGGGAATCAGCCCCAGCATTTT. This codes for CASSLGTGNQPQHF.

This clone came up a few times. Relative to the germline gene, one junction end is altered; a read error may explain this. The chain joins TRBV27 to TRBJ1-1; D ambiguous. The CDR3 loop spans 13 amino acids. Germline V gene data show CDR1 as MNHEY and CDR2 as SMNVEV (reference sequence). The CDR3 protein is CASSLSPNIEAFF. Written as DNA, the CDR3 is TGTGCCAGCAGTTTATCGCCCAACATTGAAGCTTTCTTT.

The chain links TRBV7-9 to TRBJ2-7; 8 positions match TRBD1. The CDR3 loop spans 16 amino acids. Germline assignment: CDR1 SEHNR and CDR2 FQNEAQ (reference sequence). V trimming: 1 base; J trimming: 7 bases; junction bases outside the gene matches: 12. This chain's CDR3 is CASSLGSGTGPREQYF. The CDR3 DNA is TGTGCCAGCAGCTTAGGTTCAGGGACAGGCCCCCGGGAGCAGTACTTC.

This chain links TRBV6-5 with TRBJ2-5; 11 bases are shared with TRBD1. V lost 0 bases, J lost 1 base, and 1 base stayed unmatched. In germline, CDR1 is MNHEY, CDR2 SVGAGI. This CDR3 is built from 16 residues. The CDR3 region is CASSYSGQGGQETQYF. CDR3 coding DNA: TGTGCCAGCAGTTACTCGGGACAGGGGGGCCAAGAGACCCAGTACTTC.

This clone was observed a handful of times. The chain has TRBV28 and TRBJ2-7; TRBD1 agrees at 8 bases. J lost 1 base, V lost 6 bases, and 11 bases had no gene match. This CDR3 has 16 amino acids. Germline V lookup: CDR1 MDHEN, CDR2 SYDVKM. CDR3 DNA sequence: TGTGCCAGCAGACCTCAGGGGGCAGGTCGGTCCTACGAGCAGTACTTC. Residues: CASRPQGAGRSYEQYF. The full variable domain, completed using reference TRBV28 and TRBJ2-7, is DVKVTQSSRYLVKRTGEKVFLECVQDMDHENMFWYRQDPGLGLRLIYFSYDVKMKEKGDIPEGYSVSREKKERFSLILESASTNQTSMYLCASRPQGAGRSYEQYFGPGTRLTVT.

The CDR3 DNA follows: TGTGCCAGCAGGGGGCAGAGCTCCTACAATGAGCAGTTCTTC. Amino acid sequence: CASRGQSSYNEQFF. The rearrangement uses TRBV2 and TRBJ2-1; the D gene is possibly TRBD1 (5 bases). V gave up 6 bases and J gave up 0 bases, with 9 bases separating them. CDR3 length: 14 amino acids. Germline V gene data show CDR1 as SNHLY and CDR2 as FYNNEI. Full variable domain (missing parts from reference TRBV2 and TRBJ2-1): EPEVTQTPSHQVTQMGQEVILRCVPISNHLYFYWYRQILGQKVEFLVSFYNNEISEKSEIFDDQFSVERPDGSNFTLKIRSTKLEDSAMYFCASRGQSSYNEQFFGPGTRLTVL.

The rearrangement uses TRBV7-2 and TRBJ2-1, with D unclear. Germline V gene sequence: CDR1 SGHTA, CDR2 FQGNSA. With 8 bases removed from V and 4 bases from J, the gap between germline ends came to 12 bases. The CDR3 runs to 13 residues. This chain's CDR3 is CASLLGPYNEQFF. In DNA form, the CDR3 reads TGTGCCAGCTTACTCGGACCTTACAATGAGCAGTTCTTC.

The J gene is TRBJ2-3, the V gene TRBV11-2; D gene uncertain. The CDR3 extends over 12 amino acids. Germline loops: CDR1 SGHAT, CDR2 FQNNGV. Trimming cost V 7 bases and J 3 bases, with 8 bases left between them. CDR3: CASTGVTDTQYF. CDR3 coding DNA: TGTGCCAGCACTGGGGTAACAGATACGCAGTATTTT.

This clone was seen a handful of times. The chain links TRBV18 to TRBJ2-1, with 11 nucleotides matching TRBD2. The germline V gene encodes CDR1 KGHSH and CDR2 LQKENI. The CDR3 covers 16 residues. V was clipped by 2 bases and J by 8 bases; unmatched bases: 8. The CDR3 region has the DNA TGTGCCAGCTCACCAATAATTACTAGCGGGAGCCATGAGCAGTTCTTC. Amino acid sequence: CASSPIITSGSHEQFF.